The 26 T cell receptor beta chains given below trace back to one sample, sequenced in a study of blood T cell repertoires in COVID-19. Sequenced by immunoSEQ multiplex PCR; TCRdb stores in-frame clones only, minus some. This table holds under 300,000 clones, about 88% found once. Sample: peripheral blood. The receptors were sampled from a woman in her thirties or forties who had recovered from COVID-19.

The genes are TRBV27 and TRBJ2-5, with TRBD2 matching 12 bases. Trimming removed 7 bases from V and 1 base from J; junction bases left unmatched: 4. This CDR3 region has 15 residues. Per the germline V gene, CDR1 is MNHEY and CDR2 is SMNVEV (reference sequence). CDR3 in amino acids: CASKGLAGTQETQYF. For the CDR3, the DNA is TGTGCCAGCAAGGGACTAGCGGGCACCCAAGAGACCCAGTACTTC.

The rearrangement joins TRBV9 to TRBJ2-5; D might be TRBD2 (6 bases). V gave up 4 bases and J gave up 5 bases, with 15 bases separating them. The CDR3 sequence is 14 residues long. From germline, CDR1 is SGDLS and CDR2 YYNGEE. This chain's CDR3 is CASSPAVGRETQYF. CDR3 DNA sequence: TGTGCCAGCAGCCCAGCGGTAGGGAGGGAGACCCAGTACTTC.

This clone appeared once. CDR3 amino acids: CASSKGTSSYNEQFF. The CDR3 DNA sequence: TGTGCCAGCTCAAAGGGGACTAGCTCCTACAATGAGCAGTTCTTC. This chain uses TRBV18 with TRBJ2-1, with 8 positions matching TRBD2. V gave up 5 bases and J gave up 0 bases; unmatched junction bases: 3. In germline, CDR1 is KGHSH, CDR2 LQKENI. This CDR3 is built from 15 residues.

This clone was observed once. The chain carries TRBV18 and TRBJ1-1, with D uncertain. The CDR3 spans 15 residues. The V gene's germline CDR1 is KGHSH and CDR2 LQKENI. V was clipped by 2 bases and J by 1 base, with 11 bases between them. CDR3 loop: CASSPSAVANTEAFF. CDR3 DNA: TGTGCCAGCTCACCATCCGCGGTAGCGAACACTGAAGCTTTCTTT.

The chain recombines TRBV6-1 with TRBJ1-1; no clear D gene. V lost 5 bases and J lost 4, with 8 bases in between. Germline assignment: CDR1 MNHNS and CDR2 SASEGT. CDR3 length equals 12 residues. Here the CDR3 DNA reads TGTGCCAGCAGTCCGACTCTCACTGAAGCTTTCTTT. This translates into CASSPTLTEAFF.

A single count supports this clone. This rearrangement joins TRBV20-1 to TRBJ1-6; D possibly corresponds to TRBD1 (5 bases). Germline CDR1 and CDR2: DFQATT and SNEGSKA (reference sequence). The CDR3 spans 13 residues. Deletions cut 3 bases from V and 8 bases from J, with 11 bases between. CDR3 in amino acids: CSASRGRYSPLHF. In DNA, the CDR3 is TGCAGTGCTAGTAGGGGTCGGTATTCACCCCTCCACTTT.

The chain recombines TRBV6-6 with TRBJ1-5; TRBD1 agrees at 8 bases. CDR1 is MNHNY and CDR2 is SVGAGI in the germline V gene (reference sequence). This CDR3 region has 13 residues. Losses at the gene ends were 6 bases for V and 5 bases for J; bases not matched to a gene: 3. The CDR3 coding sequence is TGTGCCAGCAGAGACAGGGGCGATCAGCCCCAGCATTTT. It codes for CASRDRGDQPQHF.

The chain is built from TRBV7-3 and TRBJ2-3, with 8 positions matching TRBD2. The CDR3 is 16 residues long. CDR1 and CDR2 (germline): SGHTA, FQGTGA. With V trimmed by 1 base and J by 5 bases, 8 bases remained unmatched. CDR3 DNA sequence: TGTGCCAGCAGCTTAATCGGGGGGGCCGTAATAGATACGCAGTATTTT. This gives the protein CASSLIGGAVIDTQYF.

CDR3 sequence reads: CASSSTGRTEAFF. CDR3 bases: TGTGCCAGCAGTTCCACAGGGAGAACTGAAGCTTTCTTT. V usage is TRBV2 and J usage is TRBJ1-1, with a possible D match to TRBD1 (6 bases). Trimming stripped 5 bases from V and 5 bases from J, with 12 bases between. Germline V CDR1 and CDR2: SNHLY, FYNNEI. CDR3 length equals 13 residues.

Here the CDR3 reads CASSPSRSSFEQYF. In nucleotides, the CDR3 is TGTGCCAGCTCACCATCTAGGTCTAGCTTCGAGCAGTACTTC. The V call is TRBV18, the J call TRBJ2-7; possibly TRBD2 for D (5 bases). The CDR3 is 14 residues long. Trimming left V 2 bases short and J 6 bases short, with 14 bases between. Germline CDR1 KGHSH, CDR2 LQKENI. Using reference TRBV18 and TRBJ2-7 for the parts outside the CDR3, the full variable domain is NAGVMQNPRHLVRRRGQEARLRCSPMKGHSHVYWYRQLPEEGLKFMVYLQKENIIDESGMPKERFSAEFPKEGPSILRIQQVVRGDSAAYFCASSPSRSSFEQYFGPGTRLTVT.

Here the CDR3 reads CASSSPYEQYV. The CDR3 bases are TGTGCCAGCAGCTCCCCGTACGAGCAGTACGTC. V usage is TRBV11-2 and J usage is TRBJ2-7, with unresolved D. Germline assignment: CDR1 SGHAT and CDR2 FQNNGV. The CDR3 has 11 residues. The V end lost 4 bases, the J end lost 4 bases, and 5 bases lay between the germline ends.

The rearrangement joins TRBV3-1 (or the pseudogene TRBV3-2) to TRBJ1-2; 10 nucleotides align to TRBD1. The CDR3 is 16 residues long. Germline CDR1 reads LGHDT; CDR2 reads YNNKEL (reference sequence). V shed 1 base and J 4 bases; nucleotides not matched to a gene: 6. The CDR3: CASSQGDRGLSYGYTF. DNA of the CDR3: TGTGCCAGCAGCCAAGGAGACAGGGGGCTGAGCTATGGCTACACCTTC.

The sample holds one count of this clone. The V and J genes are TRBV19 and TRBJ1-3; D unresolved. CDR3 length: 15 amino acids. V was pared by 3 bases and J by 4 bases, with 13 bases between. Germline CDR1 LNHDA, CDR2 SQIVND (reference sequence). CDR3 coding DNA: TGTGCCAGTAGTATTCTCCTCTCTCTAGGAAACACCATATATTTT. This translates into CASSILLSLGNTIYF. The whole variable domain, remainder taken from reference TRBV19 and TRBJ1-3, is DGGITQSPKYLFRKEGQNVTLSCEQNLNHDAMYWYRQDPGQGLRLIYYSQIVNDFQKGDIAEGYSVSREKKESFPLTVTSAQKNPTAFYLCASSILLSLGNTIYFGEGSWLTVV.

This clone was observed once. This rearrangement joins TRBV5-1 to TRBJ2-3; 8 nucleotides match TRBD2. Germline loops: CDR1 SGHRS, CDR2 YFSETQ. J lost 3 bases, V lost 3 bases, and 6 bases had no gene match. The CDR3 contains 15 residues. CDR3 DNA: TGCGCCAGCAGCTGGATAGCGGGAATGACAGATACGCAGTATTTT. The encoded protein is CASSWIAGMTDTQYF.

Worth noting for this clone: Other DNA variants within this sample encode the same CDR3. This chain uses TRBV2 with TRBJ2-7, with 8 bases aligning to TRBD2. Germline CDR1 SNHLY, CDR2 FYNNEI. The V and J ends lost 6 bases and 4 bases, in that order; junction bases with no gene match: 5. This CDR3 spans 13 amino acids. The CDR3, as DNA: TGTGCCAGCAGCGGGACGGGAGGGTACGAGCAGTACTTC. This codes for CASSGTGGYEQYF.

This rearrangement joins TRBV9 to TRBJ2-1, with TRBD2 matching 13 bases. Germline CDR1 is SGDLS and CDR2 is YYNGEE. CDR3 length: 16 amino acids. Trimming removed 3 bases from V and 8 bases from J; junction bases left unmatched: 8. This CDR3 reads CASSAGLAGELYEQFF. CDR3 DNA sequence: TGTGCCAGCAGCGCAGGACTAGCGGGGGAGTTGTATGAGCAGTTCTTC.

A few counts support this clone. The chain has TRBV5-1 and TRBJ1-2; D remains unclear. The germline V gene has CDR1 SGHRS and CDR2 YFSETQ. The CDR3 runs 12 residues. V was cut by 4 bases and J by 5 bases, with 9 bases left in between. This CDR3 is CASSQEQYGYTF. The DNA of the CDR3 is TGCGCCAGCAGCCAAGAGCAATATGGCTACACCTTC.

This chain joins TRBV12-3 or TRBV12-4 and TRBJ2-1; TRBD2 agrees at 7 bases. V dropped 6 bases and J dropped 7; count of bases not matched to a gene: 6. The CDR3 totals 13 residues. The CDR3 DNA sequence: TGTGCCAGCAGCCTTACTAGCGCTAATGAGCAGTTCTTC. This sequence encodes CASSLTSANEQFF.

The rearrangement links TRBV21-1 to TRBJ2-2; no DNA check was done on the table's D call, TRBD2. TRBV21-1 is labeled a pseudogene. The CDR3 has 19 amino acids. As DNA, the CDR3 is TGTGCCAGCACTAACACCGGGATCATTACATCAAAATGGGCCGGGGAGCTGTTTTTT. Encoded protein: CASTNTGIITSKWAGELFF.

This clone is a singleton in its sample. The chain has TRBV27 and TRBJ1-1, with TRBD1 as a possible D gene (5 bases). Trimming left V 5 bases short and J 5 bases short, with 15 bases between. The CDR3 runs to 14 residues. Germline V gene sequence: CDR1 MNHEY, CDR2 SMNVEV (reference sequence). The CDR3 DNA reads TGTGCCAGCAGTCTCACAGGTGGTCGAACTGAAGCTTTCTTT. Amino acids: CASSLTGGRTEAFF.

The table lists this clone with a few counts. This sequence joins TRBV4-1 and TRBJ1-3; D might be TRBD1 (6 bases). The CDR3 sequence is 14 residues long. Germline loops: CDR1 MGHRA, CDR2 YSYEKL. Trimming cost V 4 bases and J 4 bases, with 11 bases left between them. Here the CDR3 reads CASSPYRDGNTIYF. Written as DNA, the CDR3 is TGCGCCAGCAGCCCATACAGGGACGGAAACACCATATATTTT.

The table lists this clone with a few counts. V usage is TRBV7-9 and J usage is TRBJ1-2, with D uncertain. Germline CDR1 SEHNR, CDR2 FQNEAQ (reference sequence). The CDR3 runs to 12 residues. V was clipped by 5 bases and J by 3 bases, with 7 bases between them. CDR3 sequence reads: CASSPEDYGYTF. CDR3 DNA: TGTGCCAGCAGCCCAGAGGACTATGGCTACACCTTC.

This rearrangement joins TRBV27 to TRBJ1-2, with TRBD1 identical over 8 bases. Per germline, CDR1 MNHEY and CDR2 SMNVEV (reference sequence). Losses at the gene ends were 3 bases for V and 8 bases for J; bases not matched to a gene: 5. This CDR3 comprises 13 residues. The CDR3 bases are TGTGCCAGCAGTTTCTGGACAGGGAACGGCTACACCTTC. It yields the protein CASSFWTGNGYTF.

The V gene is TRBV11-2, the J gene TRBJ1-4; weak D call: TRBD1 (5 bases). Trimming stripped 1 base from V and 4 bases from J, with 16 bases between. Germline loops: CDR1 SGHAT, CDR2 FQNNGV. CDR3 size: 17 residues. The CDR3 here is CASSLVGVAAVNEKLFF. The CDR3 nucleotides read TGTGCCAGCAGCTTAGTAGGGGTGGCGGCAGTTAATGAAAAACTGTTTTTT.

This sequence joins TRBV4-3 and TRBJ2-1; 7 nucleotides match TRBD2. The junction had 15 bases not matched to a gene; V was cut back by 1 base and J by 3 bases. There are 19 residues in the CDR3. Per the germline V gene, CDR1 is LGHNA and CDR2 is YSLEER. The CDR3 spells CASSQVFGMAGEIYNEQFF. The CDR3 DNA sequence: TGCGCCAGCAGCCAAGTATTCGGGATGGCGGGAGAGATCTACAATGAGCAGTTCTTC.

The gene calls are TRBV27 and TRBJ1-1; 11 bases line up with TRBD1. V trimming: 3 bases; J trimming: 4 bases; junction bases outside the gene matches: 4. Per the germline V gene, CDR1 is MNHEY and CDR2 is SMNVEV (reference sequence). This CDR3 is built from 15 residues. DNA for the CDR3: TGTGCCAGCAGTTTCGGGACAGGGGGTTTCACTGAAGCTTTCTTT. Protein: CASSFGTGGFTEAFF.